The clone carrying this T cell receptor beta chain occurred many times. Its antigen is undetermined. This record comes from a study of prognosis after radiotherapy for stage I lung cancer. Study-level background: Aged roughly 50 to 84 years, with a median of roughly 70 years, the patients were approximately 13 men and more than five women.

Study-wide results and caveats: Before stereotactic body radiation therapy the median unique TCR clone count was 10,088, and afterwards it fell to 6,500 to 8,000.

Prior chemotherapy, radiotherapy and other malignancies were absent; CT and PET/CT showed node-negative disease. For each of two time points, an approximately 6-milliliter draw of peripheral blood was taken. Genomic DNA yielded TCR beta CDR3, amplified by two-round multiplex PCR. Primers targeting each individual TRBV and TRBJ gene were applied in first-round PCR. TCRdb re-called the multiplex PCR reads through MiXCR, storing one row per CDR3 protein. The repertoire consists of 9,500 to 13,000 distinct CDR3 sequences, with approximately 58% occurring once and the leading ten covering about 6.5%. CDR3 length: 15 amino acids. Germline CDR1 is LNHDA and CDR2 is SQIVND (reference sequence). With 1 base removed from V and 8 bases from J, the gap between germline ends came to 15 bases.

The sequence derives from a donor over 45 with non-small cell lung cancer. The sequencing here drew on PBMCs, taken before or after stereotactic body radiation therapy (not recorded which). The chain uses TRBV19 and TRBJ2-4, with D possibly TRBD1 on 7 matching bases. The CDR3 region is CASSIGGGGLYIQYF. The CDR3 bases are TGTGCCAGTAGTATAGGAGGAGGGGGCTTGTACATTCAGTACTTC.